This T cell receptor beta chain is drawn from a study of STAT3 mutations in large granular lymphocyte leukemia. Study summary: Roughly half the longitudinally sequenced T-LGLL patients had canonical STAT3 mutations. Study results and limitations: Every T-LGLL patient had at least one immunodominant TCRbeta clonotype.

This clone was recorded only once. Its target is unknown. The CDR3 is made up of 12 amino acids. V lost 1 base and J lost 3, with 7 bases in between. CDR1 and CDR2 from the germline V gene are SQVTM and ANQGSEA. Produced via immunoSEQ multiplex PCR; TCRdb's table is partial and in-frame only. Among about 40,000 clones listed, more than 70% were seen once. The chain has TRBV29-1 and TRBJ2-7; D remains ambiguous. This receptor was identified in a human donor with T large granular lymphocyte leukemia. Some clones in this sample may be carry-over from other donors' samples. Sequences were obtained from PBMCs. CDR3: CSVEGRNYEQYF. The CDR3 coding sequence is TGCAGCGTTGAAGGGCGGAACTACGAGCAGTACTTC.